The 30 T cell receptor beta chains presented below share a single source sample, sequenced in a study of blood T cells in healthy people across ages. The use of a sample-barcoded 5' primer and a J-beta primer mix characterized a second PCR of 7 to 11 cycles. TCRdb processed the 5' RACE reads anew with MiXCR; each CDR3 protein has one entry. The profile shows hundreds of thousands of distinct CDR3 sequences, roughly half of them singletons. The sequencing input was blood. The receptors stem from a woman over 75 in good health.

This CDR3 is CASTSAGTSETQYF. The CDR3, as DNA: TGTGCCAGCACCAGCGCAGGGACATCAGAGACCCAGTACTTC. V and J are TRBV12-3 or TRBV12-4 and TRBJ2-5; weak D call: TRBD1 (6 bases). The ends were cut back, 7 bases at V and 4 bases at J, with 16 bases in the middle. The CDR3 length is 14 residues.

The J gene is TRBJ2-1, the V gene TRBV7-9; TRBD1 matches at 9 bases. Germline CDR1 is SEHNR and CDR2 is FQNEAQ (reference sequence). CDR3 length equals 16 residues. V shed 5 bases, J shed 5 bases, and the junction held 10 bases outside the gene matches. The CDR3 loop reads CASSPTGTGSNNEQFF. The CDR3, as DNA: TGTGCCAGCAGCCCCACCGGGACAGGGAGTAACAATGAGCAGTTCTTC.

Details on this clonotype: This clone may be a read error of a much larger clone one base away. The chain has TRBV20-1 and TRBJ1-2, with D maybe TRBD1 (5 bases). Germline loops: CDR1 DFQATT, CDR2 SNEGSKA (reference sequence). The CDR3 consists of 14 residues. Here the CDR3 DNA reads TGCATACCTAACCTGTCAGGGTTATATGCTGGCTACACCTTC. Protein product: CIPNLSGLYAGYTF.

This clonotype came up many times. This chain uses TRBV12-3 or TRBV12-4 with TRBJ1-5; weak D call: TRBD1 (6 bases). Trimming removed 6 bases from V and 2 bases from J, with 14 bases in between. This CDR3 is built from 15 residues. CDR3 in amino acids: CASSFRGGGNQPQHF. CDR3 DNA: TGTGCCAGCAGCTTCAGGGGAGGGGGCAATCAGCCCCAGCATTTT.

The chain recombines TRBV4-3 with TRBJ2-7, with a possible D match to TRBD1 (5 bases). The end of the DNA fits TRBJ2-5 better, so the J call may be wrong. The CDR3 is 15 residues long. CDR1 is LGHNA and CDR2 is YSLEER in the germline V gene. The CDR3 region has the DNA TGCGCCAGCAGCCACGGCGGACATCAGAAAGAGACCCAGTACTTC. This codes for CASSHGGHQKETQYF.

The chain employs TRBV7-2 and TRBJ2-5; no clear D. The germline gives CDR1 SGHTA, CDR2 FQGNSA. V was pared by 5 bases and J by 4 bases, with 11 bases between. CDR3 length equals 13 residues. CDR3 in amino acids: CASSPNYLETQYF. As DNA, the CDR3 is TGTGCCAGCAGCCCTAACTATCTAGAGACCCAGTACTTC.

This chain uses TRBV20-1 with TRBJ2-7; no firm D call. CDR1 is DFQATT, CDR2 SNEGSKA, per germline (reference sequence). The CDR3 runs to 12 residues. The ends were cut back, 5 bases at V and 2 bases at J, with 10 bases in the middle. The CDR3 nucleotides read TGCAGTGCTGAAGACGGACCCTACGAGCAGTACTTC. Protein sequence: CSAEDGPYEQYF.

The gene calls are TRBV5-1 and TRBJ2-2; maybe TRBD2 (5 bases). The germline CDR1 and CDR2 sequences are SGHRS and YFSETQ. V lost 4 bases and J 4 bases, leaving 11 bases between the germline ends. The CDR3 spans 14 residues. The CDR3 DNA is TGCGCCAGCAGCGTGGGAGAGGGCACCGGGGAGCTGTTTTTT. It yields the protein CASSVGEGTGELFF.

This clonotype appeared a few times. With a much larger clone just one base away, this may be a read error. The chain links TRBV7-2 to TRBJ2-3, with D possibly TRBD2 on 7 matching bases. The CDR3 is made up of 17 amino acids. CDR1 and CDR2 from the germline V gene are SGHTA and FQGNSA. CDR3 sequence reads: CASGFGGGELSTDTQYF. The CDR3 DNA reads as TGTGCCAGCGGCTTCGGCGGGGGCGAACTTAGCACAGATACGCAGTATTTT.

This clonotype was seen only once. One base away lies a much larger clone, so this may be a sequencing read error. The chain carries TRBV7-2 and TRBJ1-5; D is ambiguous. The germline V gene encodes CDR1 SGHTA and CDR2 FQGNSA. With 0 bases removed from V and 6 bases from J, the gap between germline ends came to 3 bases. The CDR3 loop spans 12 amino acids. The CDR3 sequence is CASSLAFQPQHF. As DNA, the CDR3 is TGTGCCAGCAGCTTAGCGTTTCAGCCCCAGCATTTT.

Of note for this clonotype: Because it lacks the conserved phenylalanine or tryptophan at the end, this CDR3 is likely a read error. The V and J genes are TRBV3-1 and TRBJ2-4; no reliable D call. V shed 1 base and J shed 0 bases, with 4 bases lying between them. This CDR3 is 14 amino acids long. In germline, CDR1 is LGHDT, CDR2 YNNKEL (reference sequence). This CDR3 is CASSQGLAKNIQYY. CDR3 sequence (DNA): TGTGCCAGCAGCCAAGGGCTAGCCAAAAACATTCAGTACTAC.

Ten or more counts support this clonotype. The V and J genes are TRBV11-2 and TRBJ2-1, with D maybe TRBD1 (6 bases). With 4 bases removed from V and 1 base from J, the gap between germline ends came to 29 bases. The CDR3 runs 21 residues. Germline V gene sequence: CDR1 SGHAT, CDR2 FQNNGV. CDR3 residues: CASSSPSDPNKGVRSYNEQFF. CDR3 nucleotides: TGTGCCAGCAGCTCCCCTAGTGACCCCAATAAGGGGGTTCGGTCCTACAATGAGCAGTTCTTC.

CDR3 sequence: CSVALTAGRTSPLHF. The CDR3 DNA reads as TGCAGCGTGGCTTTGACAGCAGGGCGGACTTCACCCCTCCACTTT. V is TRBV29-1 and J is TRBJ1-6, with D tentatively TRBD1 (5 bases). The germline V gene encodes CDR1 SQVTM and CDR2 ANQGSEA. This CDR3 has 15 residues. V dropped 6 bases and J dropped 9 bases, with 21 bases sitting between them.

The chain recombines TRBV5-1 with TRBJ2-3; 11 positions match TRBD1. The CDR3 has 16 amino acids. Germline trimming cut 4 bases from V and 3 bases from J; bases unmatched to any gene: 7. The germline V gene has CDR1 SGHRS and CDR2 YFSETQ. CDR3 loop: CASSPGDRGSTDTQYF. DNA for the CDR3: TGCGCCAGCAGCCCAGGGGACAGGGGGTCTACAGATACGCAGTATTTT. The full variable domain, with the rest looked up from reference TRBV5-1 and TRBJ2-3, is KAGVTQTPRYLIKTRGQQVTLSCSPISGHRSVSWYQQTPGQGLQFLFEYFSETQRNKGNFPGRFSGRQFSNSRSEMNVSTLELGDSALYLCASSPGDRGSTDTQYFGPGTRLTVL.

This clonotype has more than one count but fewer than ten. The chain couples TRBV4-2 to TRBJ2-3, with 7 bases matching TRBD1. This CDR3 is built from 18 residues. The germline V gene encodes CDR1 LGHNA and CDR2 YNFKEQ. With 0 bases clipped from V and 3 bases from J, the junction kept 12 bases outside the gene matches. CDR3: CASSQEKGSTGRTDTQYF. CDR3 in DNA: TGTGCCAGCAGCCAAGAAAAAGGGTCGACAGGGAGAACAGATACGCAGTATTTT.

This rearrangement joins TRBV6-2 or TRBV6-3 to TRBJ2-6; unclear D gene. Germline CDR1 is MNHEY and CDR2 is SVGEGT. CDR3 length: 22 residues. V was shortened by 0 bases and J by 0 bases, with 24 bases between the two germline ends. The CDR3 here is CASSYSMADPGTYTSGANVLTF. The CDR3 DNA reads TGTGCCAGCAGTTACTCGATGGCGGATCCCGGTACATACACCTCTGGGGCCAACGTCCTGACTTTC.

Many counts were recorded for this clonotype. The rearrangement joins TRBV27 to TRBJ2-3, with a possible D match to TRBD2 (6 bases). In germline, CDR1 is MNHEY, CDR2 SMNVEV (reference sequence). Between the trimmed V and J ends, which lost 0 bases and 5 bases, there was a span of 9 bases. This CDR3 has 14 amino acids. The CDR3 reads CASSLSLAKDTQYF. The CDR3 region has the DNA TGTGCCAGCAGTTTATCTCTAGCGAAAGATACGCAGTATTTT.

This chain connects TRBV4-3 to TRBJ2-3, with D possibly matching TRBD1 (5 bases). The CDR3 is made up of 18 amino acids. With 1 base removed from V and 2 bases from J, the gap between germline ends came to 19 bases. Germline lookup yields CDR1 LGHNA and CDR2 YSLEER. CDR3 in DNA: TGCGCCAGCAGCCAAGGCCGGTTTGGGCAGGGAAACACAGATACGCAGTATTTT. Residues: CASSQGRFGQGNTDTQYF.

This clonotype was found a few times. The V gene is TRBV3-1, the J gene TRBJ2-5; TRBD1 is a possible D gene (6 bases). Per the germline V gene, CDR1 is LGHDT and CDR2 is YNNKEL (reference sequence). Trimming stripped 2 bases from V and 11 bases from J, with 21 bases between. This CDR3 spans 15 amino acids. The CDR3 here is CASSQIRGQINEQYF. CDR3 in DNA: TGTGCCAGCAGCCAAATCAGGGGACAAATCAATGAGCAGTACTTC.

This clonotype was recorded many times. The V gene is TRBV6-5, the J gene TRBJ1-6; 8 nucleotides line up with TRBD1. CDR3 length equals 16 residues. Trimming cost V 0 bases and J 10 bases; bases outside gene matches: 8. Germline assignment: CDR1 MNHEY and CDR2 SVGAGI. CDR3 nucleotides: TGTGCCAGCAGTTACTCGTATCTACAGGGGGACTCACCCCTCCACTTT. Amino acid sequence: CASSYSYLQGDSPLHF.

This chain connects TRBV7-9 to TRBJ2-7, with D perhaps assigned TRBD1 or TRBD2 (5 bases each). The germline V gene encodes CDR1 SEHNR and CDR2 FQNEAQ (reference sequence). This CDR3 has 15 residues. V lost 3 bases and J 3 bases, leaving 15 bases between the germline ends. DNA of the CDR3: TGTGCCAGCAGCTTTCCCGGGGACCGATTCTACGAGCAGTACTTC. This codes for CASSFPGDRFYEQYF.

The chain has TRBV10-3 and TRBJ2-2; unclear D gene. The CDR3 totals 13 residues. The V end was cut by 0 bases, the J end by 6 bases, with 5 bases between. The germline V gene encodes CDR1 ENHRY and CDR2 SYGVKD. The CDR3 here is CAISESTSGELFF. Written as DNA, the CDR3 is TGTGCCATCAGTGAGTCAACGTCCGGGGAGCTGTTTTTT.

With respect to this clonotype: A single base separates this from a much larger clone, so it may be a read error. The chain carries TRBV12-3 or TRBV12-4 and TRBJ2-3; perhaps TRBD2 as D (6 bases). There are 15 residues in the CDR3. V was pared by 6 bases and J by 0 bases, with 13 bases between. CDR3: CASRPALASTDTQYF. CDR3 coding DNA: TGTGCCAGCAGACCGGCTCTAGCGAGCACAGATACGCAGTATTTT.

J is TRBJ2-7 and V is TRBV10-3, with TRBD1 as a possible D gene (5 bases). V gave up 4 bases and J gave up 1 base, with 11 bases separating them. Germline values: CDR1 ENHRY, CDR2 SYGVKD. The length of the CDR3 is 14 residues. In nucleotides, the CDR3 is TGTGCCATCAGTGGGTTCTCAGGGTCCTACGAGCAGTACTTC. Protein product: CAISGFSGSYEQYF.

For the CDR3, the DNA is TGCGCCAGCCACCCAGAAGTGTCGGGACAGGGCTCCGGGGAGCTGTTTTTT. Translating gives CASHPEVSGQGSGELFF. The V and J genes are TRBV5-1 and TRBJ2-2, with 9 bases fitting TRBD1. Per the germline V gene, CDR1 is SGHRS and CDR2 is YFSETQ. The CDR3 covers 17 residues. The trim removed 7 bases at V and 6 bases at J, leaving 16 bases unmatched.

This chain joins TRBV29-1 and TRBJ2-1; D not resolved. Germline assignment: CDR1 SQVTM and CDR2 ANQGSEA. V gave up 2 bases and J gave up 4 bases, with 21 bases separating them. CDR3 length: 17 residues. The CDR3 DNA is TGCAGCGTTGAAAAGCGAGGAAGGTGGCCCCCTTACAATGAGCAGTTCTTC. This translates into CSVEKRGRWPPYNEQFF.

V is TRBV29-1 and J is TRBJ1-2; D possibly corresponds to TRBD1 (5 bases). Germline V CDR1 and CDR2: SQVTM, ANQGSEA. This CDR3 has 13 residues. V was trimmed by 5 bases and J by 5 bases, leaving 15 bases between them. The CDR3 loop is CSVQPVGGYGYTF. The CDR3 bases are TGCAGCGTTCAACCGGTGGGGGGATATGGCTACACCTTC.

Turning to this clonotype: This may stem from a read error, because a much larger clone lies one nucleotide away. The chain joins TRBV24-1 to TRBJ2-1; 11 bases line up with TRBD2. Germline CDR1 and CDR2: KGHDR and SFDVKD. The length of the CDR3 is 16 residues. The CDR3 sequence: CATSDFDTSGSHEQLF. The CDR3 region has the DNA TGTGCCACCAGTGATTTTGATACTAGCGGGAGTCATGAGCAGCTCTTC.

The CDR3 loop reads CASSLDMRGGATDTQYF. The DNA of the CDR3 is TGCGCCAGCAGCTTGGATATGCGCGGGGGGGCCACAGATACGCAGTATTTT. The genes are TRBV5-1 and TRBJ2-3; the match to TRBD2 covers 9 bases. This CDR3 is 17 amino acids long. V gave up 0 bases and J gave up 2 bases; unmatched junction bases: 7. The germline V gene has CDR1 SGHRS and CDR2 YFSETQ.

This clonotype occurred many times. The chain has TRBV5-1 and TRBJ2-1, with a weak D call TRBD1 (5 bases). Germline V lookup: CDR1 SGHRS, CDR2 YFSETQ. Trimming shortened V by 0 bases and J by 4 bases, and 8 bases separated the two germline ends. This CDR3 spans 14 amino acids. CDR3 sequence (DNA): TGCGCCAGCAGCTTGGAGGGGCCTTACAATGAGCAGTTCTTC. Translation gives CASSLEGPYNEQFF. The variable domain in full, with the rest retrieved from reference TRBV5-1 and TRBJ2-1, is KAGVTQTPRYLIKTRGQQVTLSCSPISGHRSVSWYQQTPGQGLQFLFEYFSETQRNKGNFPGRFSGRQFSNSRSEMNVSTLELGDSALYLCASSLEGPYNEQFFGPGTRLTVL.